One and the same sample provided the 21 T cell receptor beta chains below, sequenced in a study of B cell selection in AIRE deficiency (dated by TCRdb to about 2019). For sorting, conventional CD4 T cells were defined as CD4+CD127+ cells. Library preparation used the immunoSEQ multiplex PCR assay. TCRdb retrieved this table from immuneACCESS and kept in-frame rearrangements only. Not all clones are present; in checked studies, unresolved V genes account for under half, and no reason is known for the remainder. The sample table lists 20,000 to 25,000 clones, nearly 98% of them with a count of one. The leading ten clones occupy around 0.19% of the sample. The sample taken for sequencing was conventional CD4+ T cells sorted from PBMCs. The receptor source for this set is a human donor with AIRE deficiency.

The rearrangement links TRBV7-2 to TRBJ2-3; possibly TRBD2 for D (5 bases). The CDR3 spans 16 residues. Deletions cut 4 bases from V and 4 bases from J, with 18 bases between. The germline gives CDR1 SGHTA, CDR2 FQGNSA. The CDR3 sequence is CASSSLPLGSADTQYF. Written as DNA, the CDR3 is TGTGCCAGCAGCTCCCTCCCCCTAGGTAGCGCAGATACGCAGTATTTT.

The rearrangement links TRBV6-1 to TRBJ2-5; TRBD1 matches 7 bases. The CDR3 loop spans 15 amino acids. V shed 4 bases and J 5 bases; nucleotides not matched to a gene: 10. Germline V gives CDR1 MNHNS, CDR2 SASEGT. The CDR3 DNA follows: TGTGCCAGCAGTGTCCCGACAGGGTGGGGGGAGACCCAGTACTTC. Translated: CASSVPTGWGETQYF.

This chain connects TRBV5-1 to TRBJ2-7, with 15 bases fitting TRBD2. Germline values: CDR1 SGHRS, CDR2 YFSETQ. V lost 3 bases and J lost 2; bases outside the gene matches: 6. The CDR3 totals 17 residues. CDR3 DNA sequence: TGCGCCAGCAGCTCACCGGGACTAGCGGGAGGCGCCTACGAGCAGTACTTC. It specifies CASSSPGLAGGAYEQYF.

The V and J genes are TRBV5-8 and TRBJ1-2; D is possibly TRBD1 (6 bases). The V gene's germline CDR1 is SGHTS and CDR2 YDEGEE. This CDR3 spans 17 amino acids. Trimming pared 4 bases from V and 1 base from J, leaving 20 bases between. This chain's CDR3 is CASSQEITGLHNYGYTF. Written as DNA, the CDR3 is TGTGCCAGCAGCCAGGAAATTACAGGGCTCCATAACTATGGCTACACCTTC.

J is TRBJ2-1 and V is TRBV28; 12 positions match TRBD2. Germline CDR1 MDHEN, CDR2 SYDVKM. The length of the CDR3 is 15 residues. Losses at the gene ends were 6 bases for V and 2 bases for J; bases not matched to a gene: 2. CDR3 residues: CASSLAGGTYNEQFF. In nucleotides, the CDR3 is TGTGCCAGCAGCCTAGCGGGAGGGACCTACAATGAGCAGTTCTTC. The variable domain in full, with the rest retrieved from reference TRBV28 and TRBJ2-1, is DVKVTQSSRYLVKRTGEKVFLECVQDMDHENMFWYRQDPGLGLRLIYFSYDVKMKEKGDIPEGYSVSREKKERFSLILESASTNQTSMYLCASSLAGGTYNEQFFGPGTRLTVL.

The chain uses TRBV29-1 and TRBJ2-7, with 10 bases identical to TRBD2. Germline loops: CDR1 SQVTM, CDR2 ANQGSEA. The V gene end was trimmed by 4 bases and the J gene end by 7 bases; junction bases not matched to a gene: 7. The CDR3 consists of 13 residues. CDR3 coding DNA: TGCAGCGTTGTCACTAGCGGGACTGGGGAGCAGTACTTC. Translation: CSVVTSGTGEQYF.

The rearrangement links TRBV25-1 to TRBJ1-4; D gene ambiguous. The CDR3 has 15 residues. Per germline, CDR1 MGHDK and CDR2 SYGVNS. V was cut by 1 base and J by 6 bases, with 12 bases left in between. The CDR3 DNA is TGTGCCAGCAGTGAATGGGAGGGTGTTCATGAAAAACTGTTTTTT. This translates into CASSEWEGVHEKLFF.

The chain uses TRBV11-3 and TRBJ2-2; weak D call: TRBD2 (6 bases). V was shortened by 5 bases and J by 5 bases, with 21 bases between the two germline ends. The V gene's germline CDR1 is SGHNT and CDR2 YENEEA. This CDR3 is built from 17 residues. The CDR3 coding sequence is TGTGCCAGCAGCGACATATCATGGCGGGGTCATACCGGGGAGCTGTTTTTT. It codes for CASSDISWRGHTGELFF.

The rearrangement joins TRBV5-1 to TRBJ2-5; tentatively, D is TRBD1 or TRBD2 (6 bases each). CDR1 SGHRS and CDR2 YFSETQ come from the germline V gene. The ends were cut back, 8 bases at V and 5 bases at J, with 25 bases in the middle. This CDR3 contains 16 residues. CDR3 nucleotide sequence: TGCGCCAGTACCCTTCAGGACGGGGGCACAAGGGAGACCCAGTACTTC. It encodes CASTLQDGGTRETQYF.

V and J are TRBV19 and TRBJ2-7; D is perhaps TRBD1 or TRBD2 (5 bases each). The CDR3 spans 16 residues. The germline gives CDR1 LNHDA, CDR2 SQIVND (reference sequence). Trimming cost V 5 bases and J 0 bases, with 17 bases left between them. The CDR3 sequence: CASSGGSSTGSYEQYF. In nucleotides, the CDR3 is TGTGCCAGTAGTGGGGGATCGAGTACAGGCTCCTACGAGCAGTACTTC.

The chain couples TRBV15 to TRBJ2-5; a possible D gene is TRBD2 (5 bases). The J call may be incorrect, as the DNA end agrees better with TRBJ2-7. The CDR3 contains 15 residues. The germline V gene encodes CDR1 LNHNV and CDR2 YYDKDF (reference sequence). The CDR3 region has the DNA TGTGCCACCAGCAGACCTGCGGCAGGAGGCTACGAGCAGTACTTC. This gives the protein CATSRPAAGGYEQYF.

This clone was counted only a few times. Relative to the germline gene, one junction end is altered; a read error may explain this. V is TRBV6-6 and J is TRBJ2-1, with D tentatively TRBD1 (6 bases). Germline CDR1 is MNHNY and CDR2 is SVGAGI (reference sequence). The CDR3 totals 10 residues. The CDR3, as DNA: TGTGCCAGCTTGGGGTTCAGGGGCCTCTTC. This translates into CASLGFRGLF.

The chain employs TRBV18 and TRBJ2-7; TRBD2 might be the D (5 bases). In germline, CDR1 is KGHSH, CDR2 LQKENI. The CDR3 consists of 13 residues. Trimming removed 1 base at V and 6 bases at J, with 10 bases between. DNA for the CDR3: TGTGCCAGCTCACCACTCCACGAGGGCGAGCAGTACTTC. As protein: CASSPLHEGEQYF.

CDR3 sequence: CASSIAPQIGAFF. The CDR3 nucleotides are TGTGCCAGTAGTATTGCCCCGCAGATAGGAGCTTTCTTT. The chain combines TRBV19 with TRBJ1-1; no definite D call. This CDR3 has 13 amino acids. The V gene lost 3 bases and the J gene lost 10 bases, with 15 bases spanning the gap. CDR1 LNHDA and CDR2 SQIVND come from the germline V gene (reference sequence).

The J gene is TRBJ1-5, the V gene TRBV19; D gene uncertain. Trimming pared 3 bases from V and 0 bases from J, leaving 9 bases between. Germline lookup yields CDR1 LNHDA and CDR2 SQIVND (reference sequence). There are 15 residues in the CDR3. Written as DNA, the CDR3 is TGTGCCAGTAGTATTGTACGGAGTAGCAATCAGCCCCAGCATTTT. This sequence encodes CASSIVRSSNQPQHF.

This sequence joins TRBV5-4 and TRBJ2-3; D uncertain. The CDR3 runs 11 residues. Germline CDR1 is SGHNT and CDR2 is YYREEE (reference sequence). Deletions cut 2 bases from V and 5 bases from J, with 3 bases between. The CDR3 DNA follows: TGTGCCAGCAGCTTTCGAGATACGCAGTATTTT. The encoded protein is CASSFRDTQYF.

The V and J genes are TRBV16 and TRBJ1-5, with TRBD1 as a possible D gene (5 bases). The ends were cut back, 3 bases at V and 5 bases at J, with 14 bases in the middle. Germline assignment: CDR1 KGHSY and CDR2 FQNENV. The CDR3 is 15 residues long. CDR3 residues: CASSHDLTEDQPQHF. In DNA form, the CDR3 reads TGTGCCAGCAGCCATGACTTGACAGAGGATCAGCCCCAGCATTTT.

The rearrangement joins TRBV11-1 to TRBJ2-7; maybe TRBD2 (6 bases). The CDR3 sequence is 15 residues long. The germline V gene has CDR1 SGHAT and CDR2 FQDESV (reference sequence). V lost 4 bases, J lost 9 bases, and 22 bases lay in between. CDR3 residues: CASSSGMGTPNGQYF. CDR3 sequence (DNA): TGTGCCAGCAGCTCGGGGATGGGGACTCCGAACGGGCAGTACTTC. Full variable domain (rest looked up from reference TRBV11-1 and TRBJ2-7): EAEVAQSPRYKITEKSQAVAFWCDPISGHATLYWYRQILGQGPELLVQFQDESVVDDSQLPKDRFSAERLKGVDSTLKIQPAELGDSAMYLCASSSGMGTPNGQYFGPGTRLTVT.

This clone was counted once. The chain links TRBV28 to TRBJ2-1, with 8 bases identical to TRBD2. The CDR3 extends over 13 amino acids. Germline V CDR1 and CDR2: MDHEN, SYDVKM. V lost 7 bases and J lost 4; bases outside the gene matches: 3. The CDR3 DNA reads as TGTGCCAGCACCGCGGGAGGTTACAATGAGCAGTTCTTC. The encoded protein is CASTAGGYNEQFF.

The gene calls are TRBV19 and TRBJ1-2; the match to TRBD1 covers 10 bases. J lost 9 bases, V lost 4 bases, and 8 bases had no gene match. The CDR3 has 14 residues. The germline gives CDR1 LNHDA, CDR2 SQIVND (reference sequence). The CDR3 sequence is CASSTSGTGDRYTF. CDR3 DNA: TGTGCCAGTAGTACTTCCGGGACAGGGGATCGCTACACCTTC.

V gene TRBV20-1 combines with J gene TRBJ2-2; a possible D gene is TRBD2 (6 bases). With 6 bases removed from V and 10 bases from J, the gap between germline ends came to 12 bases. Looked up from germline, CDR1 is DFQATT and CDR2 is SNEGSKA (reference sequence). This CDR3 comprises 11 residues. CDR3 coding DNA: TGCAGTGCACGACTAGTTCAGGAGCTGTTTTTT. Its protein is CSARLVQELFF.